These 5 T cell receptor beta chains originate from one sample sequenced in a study of shared clonotypes between healthy human individuals. Sequencing used immunoSEQ multiplex PCR; TCRdb keeps in-frame clones, though not all of them. The sample records a few million clones, over 90% being singletons. The sequenced sample consisted of naive CD4+ T cells from PBMCs. Subset indicated: CD45RA+ positively selected. Every receptor here comes from a man younger than 30 in good health. Some clones in this sample may be carry-over from other donors' samples.

J is TRBJ2-4 and V is TRBV28; maybe TRBD2 (5 bases). There are 15 residues in the CDR3. Trimming removed 5 bases at V and 0 bases at J, with 11 bases between. From germline, CDR1 is MDHEN and CDR2 SYDVKM. In DNA, the CDR3 is TGTGCCAGCAGTGGAGAGGGTCTAGCCAAAAACATTCAGTACTTC. Its translation is CASSGEGLAKNIQYF.

V is TRBV12-2 and J is TRBJ2-2; TRBD1 is the table's D call and was not checked against the DNA. TRBV12-2 is a known pseudogene. The CDR3 has 17 amino acids. The CDR3 sequence: CASRLVGQKTNTGELFF. DNA of the CDR3: TGTGCAAGTCGCTTGGTAGGACAGAAGACGAACACCGGGGAGCTGTTTTTT.

V gene TRBV5-1 combines with J gene TRBJ2-7; D is unclear. The CDR3 loop spans 13 amino acids. Germline V gene data show CDR1 as SGHRS and CDR2 as YFSETQ. V was trimmed by 0 bases and J by 3 bases, leaving 7 bases between them. The CDR3 coding sequence is TGCGCCAGCAGCTTGGGATTCGACTACGAGCAGTACTTC. This sequence encodes CASSLGFDYEQYF.

Notes on this clone: This sample also contains other DNA sequences that code for the same CDR3. The CDR3 nucleotides read TGTGCCAGCTCACCAGGCAACTACAATGAGCAGTTCTTC. Amino acids: CASSPGNYNEQFF. This sequence joins TRBV18 and TRBJ2-1; D is unclear. The length of the CDR3 is 13 residues. The V gene lost 2 bases and the J gene lost 3 bases, with 5 bases spanning the gap. The germline V gene has CDR1 KGHSH and CDR2 LQKENI.

This clone showed up just once. This chain connects TRBV6-1 to TRBJ2-6; the D gene is possibly TRBD2 (6 bases). The CDR3 spans 14 residues. V gave up 7 bases and J gave up 8 bases, with 15 bases separating them. Germline V gene lookup returns CDR1 MNHNS and CDR2 SASEGT. The DNA of the CDR3 is TGTGCCAGCATGGATTCTGGAGGGACCAACGTCCTGACTTTC. Residues: CASMDSGGTNVLTF.